This TCR beta chain was recorded in a study of cytomegalovirus exposure and HLA in healthy donors. Study-wide context: Caucasian-associated ancestry cluster membership applied to less than 85% of some 400 genotyped donors.

PCR amplification relied on 60 Vbeta primers (plus 13 Jbeta primers). Method: immunoSEQ multiplex PCR; TCRdb's copy keeps in-frame clones and lacks some. In the table there are some 200,000 clones, around three quarters of which are singletons. V was clipped by 5 bases and J by 4 bases; unmatched bases: 7. The CDR3 is 13 amino acids. The V gene's germline CDR1 is GTSNPN and CDR2 SVGIG (reference sequence). The J gene is TRBJ1-1, the V gene TRBV30; 7 positions agree with TRBD1. The origin of this receptor is a woman aged 25-40 years in good health and CMV-seropositive. The sample was PBMCs. The CDR3: CAWDKGAATEAFF. The CDR3 DNA follows: TGTGCCTGGGATAAGGGGGCGGCCACTGAAGCTTTCTTT. The variable domain in full, with the rest retrieved from reference TRBV30 and TRBJ1-1, is SQTIHQWPATLVQPVGSPLSLECTVEGTSNPNLYWYRQAAGRGLQLLFYSVGIGQISSEVPQNLSASRPQDRQFILSSKKLLLSDSGFYLCAWDKGAATEAFFGQGTRLTVV.